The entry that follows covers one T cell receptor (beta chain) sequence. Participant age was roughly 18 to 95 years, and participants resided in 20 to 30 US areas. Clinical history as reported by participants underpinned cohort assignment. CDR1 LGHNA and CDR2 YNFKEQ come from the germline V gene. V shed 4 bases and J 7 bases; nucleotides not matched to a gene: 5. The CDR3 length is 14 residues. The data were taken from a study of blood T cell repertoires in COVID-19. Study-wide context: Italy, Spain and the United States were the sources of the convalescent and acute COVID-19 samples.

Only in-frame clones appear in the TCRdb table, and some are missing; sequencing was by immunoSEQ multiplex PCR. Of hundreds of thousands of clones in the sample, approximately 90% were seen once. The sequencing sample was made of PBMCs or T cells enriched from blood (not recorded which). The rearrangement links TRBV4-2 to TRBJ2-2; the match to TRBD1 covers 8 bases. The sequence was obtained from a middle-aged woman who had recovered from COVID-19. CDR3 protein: CASSPDRGSGELFF. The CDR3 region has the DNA TGTGCCAGCAGCCCAGACAGGGGTAGCGGGGAGCTGTTTTTT.